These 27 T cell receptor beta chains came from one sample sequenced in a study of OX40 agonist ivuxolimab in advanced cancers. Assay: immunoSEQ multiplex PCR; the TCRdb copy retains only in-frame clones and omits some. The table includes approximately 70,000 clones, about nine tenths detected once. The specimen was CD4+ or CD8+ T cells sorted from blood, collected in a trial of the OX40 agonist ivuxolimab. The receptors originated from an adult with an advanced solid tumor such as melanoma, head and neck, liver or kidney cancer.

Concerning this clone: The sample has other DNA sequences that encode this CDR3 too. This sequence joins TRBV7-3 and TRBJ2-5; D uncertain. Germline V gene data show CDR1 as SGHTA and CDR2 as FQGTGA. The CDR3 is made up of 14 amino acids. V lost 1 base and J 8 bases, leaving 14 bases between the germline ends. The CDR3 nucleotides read TGTGCCAGCAGCTTAAGCCTGTCGTCCGAAACCCAGTACTTC. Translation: CASSLSLSSETQYF.

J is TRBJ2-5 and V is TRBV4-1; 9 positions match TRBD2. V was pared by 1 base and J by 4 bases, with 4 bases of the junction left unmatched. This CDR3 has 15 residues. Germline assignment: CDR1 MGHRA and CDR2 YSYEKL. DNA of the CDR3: TGCGCCAGCAGCCAAGTCGGGACTAGCTTAGAGACCCAGTACTTC. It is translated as CASSQVGTSLETQYF.

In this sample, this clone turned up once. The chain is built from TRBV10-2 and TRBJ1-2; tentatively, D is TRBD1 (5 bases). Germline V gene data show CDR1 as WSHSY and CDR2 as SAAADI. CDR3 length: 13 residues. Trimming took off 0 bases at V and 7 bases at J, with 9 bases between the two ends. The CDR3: CASSESGAGGYTF. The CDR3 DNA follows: TGCGCCAGCAGTGAGTCCGGGGCCGGTGGCTACACCTTC.

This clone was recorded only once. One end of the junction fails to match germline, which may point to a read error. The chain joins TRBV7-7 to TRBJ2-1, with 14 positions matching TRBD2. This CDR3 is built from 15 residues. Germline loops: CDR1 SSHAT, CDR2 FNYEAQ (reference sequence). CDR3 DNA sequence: TGTGCTAGCAGCTTGGGGACTAGCGGGAGCTATGAGCAGTTCTTC. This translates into CASSLGTSGSYEQFF. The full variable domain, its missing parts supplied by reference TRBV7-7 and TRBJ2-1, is GAGVSQSPRYKVTKRGQDVTLRCDPISSHATLYWYQQALGQGPEFLTYFNYEAQPDKSGLPSDRFSAERPEGSISTLTIQRTEQRDSAMYRCASSLGTSGSYEQFFGPGTRLTVL.

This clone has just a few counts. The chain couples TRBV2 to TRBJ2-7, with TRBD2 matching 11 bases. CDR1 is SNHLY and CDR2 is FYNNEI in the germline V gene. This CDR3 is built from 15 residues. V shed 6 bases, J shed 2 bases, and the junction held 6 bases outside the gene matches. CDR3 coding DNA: TGTGCCAGCAGCCCCACTAGCGGGAGCACCTACGAGCAGTACTTC. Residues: CASSPTSGSTYEQYF. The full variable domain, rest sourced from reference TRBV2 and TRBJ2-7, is EPEVTQTPSHQVTQMGQEVILRCVPISNHLYFYWYRQILGQKVEFLVSFYNNEISEKSEIFDDQFSVERPDGSNFTLKIRSTKLEDSAMYFCASSPTSGSTYEQYFGPGTRLTVT.

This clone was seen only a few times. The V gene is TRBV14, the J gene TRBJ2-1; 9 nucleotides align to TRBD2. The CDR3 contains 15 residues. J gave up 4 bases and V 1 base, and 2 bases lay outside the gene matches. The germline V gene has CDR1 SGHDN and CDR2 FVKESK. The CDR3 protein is CASSQGTSVYNEQFF. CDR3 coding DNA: TGTGCCAGCAGCCAAGGGACTAGCGTATACAATGAGCAGTTCTTC.

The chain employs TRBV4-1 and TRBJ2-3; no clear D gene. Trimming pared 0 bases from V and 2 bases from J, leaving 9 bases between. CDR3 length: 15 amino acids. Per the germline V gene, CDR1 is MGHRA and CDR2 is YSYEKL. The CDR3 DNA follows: TGCGCCAGCAGCCAAGATCCCAGCTTCACAGATACGCAGTATTTT. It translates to CASSQDPSFTDTQYF.

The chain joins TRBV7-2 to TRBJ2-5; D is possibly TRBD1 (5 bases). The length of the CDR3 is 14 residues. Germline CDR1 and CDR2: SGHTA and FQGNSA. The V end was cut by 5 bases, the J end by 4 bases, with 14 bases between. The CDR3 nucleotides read TGTGCCAGCAGCCTGCGTGGGGCGAGAGAGACCCAGTACTTC. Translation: CASSLRGARETQYF.

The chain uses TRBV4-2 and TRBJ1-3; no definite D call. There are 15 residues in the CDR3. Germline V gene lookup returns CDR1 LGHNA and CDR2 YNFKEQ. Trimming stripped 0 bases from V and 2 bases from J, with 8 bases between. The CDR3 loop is CASSQDRVTGNTIYF. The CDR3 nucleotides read TGTGCCAGCAGCCAAGATCGAGTAACTGGAAACACCATATATTTT.

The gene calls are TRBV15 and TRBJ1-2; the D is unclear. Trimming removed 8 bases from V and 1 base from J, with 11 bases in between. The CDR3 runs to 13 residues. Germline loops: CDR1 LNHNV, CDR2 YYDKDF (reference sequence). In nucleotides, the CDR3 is TGTGCCACCGCAGCCGATTTTAACTATGGCTACACCTTC. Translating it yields CATAADFNYGYTF.

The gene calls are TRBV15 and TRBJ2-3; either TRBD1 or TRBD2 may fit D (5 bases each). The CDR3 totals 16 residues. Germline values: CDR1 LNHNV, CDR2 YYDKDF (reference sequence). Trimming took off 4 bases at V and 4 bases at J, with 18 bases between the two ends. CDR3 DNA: TGTGCCACCAGCACCCCCGGGACGAGAGGGGCAGATACGCAGTATTTT. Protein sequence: CATSTPGTRGADTQYF.

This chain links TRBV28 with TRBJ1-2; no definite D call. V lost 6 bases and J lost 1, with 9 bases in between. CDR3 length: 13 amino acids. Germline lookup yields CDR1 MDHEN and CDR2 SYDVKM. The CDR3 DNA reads TGTGCCAGCAGGGGGAATCTTAACTATGGCTACACCTTC. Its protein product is CASRGNLNYGYTF.

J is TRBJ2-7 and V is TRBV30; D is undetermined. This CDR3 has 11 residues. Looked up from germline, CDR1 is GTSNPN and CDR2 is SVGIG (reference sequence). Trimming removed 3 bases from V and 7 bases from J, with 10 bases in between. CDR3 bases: TGTGCCTGGAGAGGCGATACGGAGCAGTACTTC. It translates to CAWRGDTEQYF. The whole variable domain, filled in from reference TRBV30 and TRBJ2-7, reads SQTIHQWPATLVQPVGSPLSLECTVEGTSNPNLYWYRQAAGRGLQLLFYSVGIGQISSEVPQNLSASRPQDRQFILSSKKLLLSDSGFYLCAWRGDTEQYFGPGTRLTVT.

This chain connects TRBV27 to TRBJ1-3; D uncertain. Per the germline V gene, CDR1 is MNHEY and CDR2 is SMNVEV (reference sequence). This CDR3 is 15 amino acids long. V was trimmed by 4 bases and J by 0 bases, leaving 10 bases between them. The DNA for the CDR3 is TGTGCCAGCAGTTCCCCCCGGGACTCTGGAAACACCATATATTTT. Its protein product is CASSSPRDSGNTIYF.

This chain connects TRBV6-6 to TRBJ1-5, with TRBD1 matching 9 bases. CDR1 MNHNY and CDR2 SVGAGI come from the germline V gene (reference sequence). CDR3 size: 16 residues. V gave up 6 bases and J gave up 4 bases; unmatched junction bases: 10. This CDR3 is CASSYLGQGGNQPQHF. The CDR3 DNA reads TGTGCCAGCAGCTACCTGGGACAGGGAGGAAATCAGCCCCAGCATTTT.

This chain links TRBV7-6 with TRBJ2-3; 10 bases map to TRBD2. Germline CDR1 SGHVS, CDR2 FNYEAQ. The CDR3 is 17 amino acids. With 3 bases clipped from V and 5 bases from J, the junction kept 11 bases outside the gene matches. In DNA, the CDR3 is TGTGCCAGCAGCTTCTTCGGGCTAGCGGGAGAGAAAGATACGCAGTATTTT. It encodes CASSFFGLAGEKDTQYF.

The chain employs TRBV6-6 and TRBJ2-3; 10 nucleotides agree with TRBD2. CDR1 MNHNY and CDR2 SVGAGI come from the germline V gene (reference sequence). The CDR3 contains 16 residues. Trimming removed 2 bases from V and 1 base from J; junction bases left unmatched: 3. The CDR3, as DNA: TGTGCCAGCAGTTACGGGCTAGCGGGAGGCACAGATACGCAGTATTTT. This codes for CASSYGLAGGTDTQYF.

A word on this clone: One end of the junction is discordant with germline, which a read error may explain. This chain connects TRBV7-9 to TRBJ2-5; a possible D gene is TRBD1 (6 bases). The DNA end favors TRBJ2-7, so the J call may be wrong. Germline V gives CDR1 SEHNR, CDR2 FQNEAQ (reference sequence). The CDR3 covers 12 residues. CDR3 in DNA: TGCGCCAGCAGCGCACAGGGATACGAGCAGTACTTC. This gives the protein CASSAQGYEQYF.

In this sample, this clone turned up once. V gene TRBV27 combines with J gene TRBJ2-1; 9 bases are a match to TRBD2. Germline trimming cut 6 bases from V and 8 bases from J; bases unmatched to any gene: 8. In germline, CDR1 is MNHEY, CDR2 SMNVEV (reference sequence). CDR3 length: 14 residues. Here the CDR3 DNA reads TGTGCCAGCAGCGTCTTTAGCGGGAGTGATGAGCAGTTCTTC. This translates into CASSVFSGSDEQFF.

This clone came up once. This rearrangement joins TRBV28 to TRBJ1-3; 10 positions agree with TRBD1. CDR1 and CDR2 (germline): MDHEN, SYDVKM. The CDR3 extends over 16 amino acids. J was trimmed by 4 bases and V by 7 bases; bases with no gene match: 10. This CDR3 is CASNSPGQGSGNTIYF. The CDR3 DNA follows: TGTGCCAGCAATAGTCCGGGACAGGGGTCCGGAAACACCATATATTTT.

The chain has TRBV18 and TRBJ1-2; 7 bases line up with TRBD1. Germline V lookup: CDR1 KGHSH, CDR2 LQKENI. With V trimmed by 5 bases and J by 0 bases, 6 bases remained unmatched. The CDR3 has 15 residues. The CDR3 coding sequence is TGTGCCAGCTCAAACGACAGGGCCGCTAACTATGGCTACACCTTC. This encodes CASSNDRAANYGYTF.

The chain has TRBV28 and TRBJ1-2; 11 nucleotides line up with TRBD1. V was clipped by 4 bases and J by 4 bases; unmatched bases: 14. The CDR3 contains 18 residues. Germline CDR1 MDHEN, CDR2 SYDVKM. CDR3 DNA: TGTGCCAGCAGTTCCCTAATCGGACAGGGGGCTGGTAGCTATGGCTACACCTTC. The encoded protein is CASSSLIGQGAGSYGYTF.

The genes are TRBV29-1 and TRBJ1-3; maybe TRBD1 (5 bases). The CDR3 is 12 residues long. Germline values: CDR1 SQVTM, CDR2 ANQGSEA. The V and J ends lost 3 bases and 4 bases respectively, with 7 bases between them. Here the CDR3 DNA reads TGCAGCGTTGAGAGGGGAGGAAACACCATATATTTT. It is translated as CSVERGGNTIYF. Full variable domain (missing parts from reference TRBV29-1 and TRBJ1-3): SAVISQKPSRDICQRGTSLTIQCQVDSQVTMMFWYRQQPGQSLTLIATANQGSEATYESGFVIDKFPISRPNLTFSTLTVSNMSPEDSSIYLCSVERGGNTIYFGEGSWLTVV.

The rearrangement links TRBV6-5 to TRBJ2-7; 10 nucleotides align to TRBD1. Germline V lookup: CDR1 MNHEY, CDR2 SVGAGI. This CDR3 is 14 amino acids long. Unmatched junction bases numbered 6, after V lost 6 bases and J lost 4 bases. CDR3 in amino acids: CASRQPGQGYEQYF. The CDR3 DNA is TGTGCCAGCAGACAACCGGGACAGGGGTACGAGCAGTACTTC.

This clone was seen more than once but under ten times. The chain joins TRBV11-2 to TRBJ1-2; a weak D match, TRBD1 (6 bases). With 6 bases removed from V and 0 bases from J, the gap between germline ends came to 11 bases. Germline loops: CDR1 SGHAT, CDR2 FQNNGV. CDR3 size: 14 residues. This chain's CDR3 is CASSWGRTNYGYTF. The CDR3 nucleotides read TGTGCCAGCAGTTGGGGGCGGACTAACTATGGCTACACCTTC. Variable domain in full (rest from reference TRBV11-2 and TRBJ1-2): EAGVAQSPRYKIIEKRQSVAFWCNPISGHATLYWYQQILGQGPKLLIQFQNNGVVDDSQLPKDRFSAERLKGVDSTLKIQPAKLEDSAVYLCASSWGRTNYGYTFGSGTRLTVV.

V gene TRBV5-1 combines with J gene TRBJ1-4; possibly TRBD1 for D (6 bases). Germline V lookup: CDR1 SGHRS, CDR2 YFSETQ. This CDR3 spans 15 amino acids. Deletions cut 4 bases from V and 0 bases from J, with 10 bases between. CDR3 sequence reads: CASSIGTTTNEKLFF. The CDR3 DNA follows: TGCGCCAGCAGCATTGGGACAACAACTAATGAAAAACTGTTTTTT.

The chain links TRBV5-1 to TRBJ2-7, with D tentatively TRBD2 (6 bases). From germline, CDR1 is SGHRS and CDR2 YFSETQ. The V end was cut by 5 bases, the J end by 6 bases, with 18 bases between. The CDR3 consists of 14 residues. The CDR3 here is CASRFLSGVGEQYF. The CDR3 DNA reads TGCGCCAGCAGGTTTCTATCGGGGGTCGGCGAGCAGTACTTC.